These 26 T cell receptor beta chains were sequenced from one sample in a study of T cells in localized non-small cell lung cancer. Clones were read by immunoSEQ multiplex PCR, and TCRdb kept only the in-frame ones, dropping some. The sample includes about 40,000 clones, 85% to 90% of them seen just once. The material was peripheral blood, obtained before any cancer treatment. Source of these receptors: a man aged 18-55 years with stage I lung adenocarcinoma.

The chain has TRBV7-9 and TRBJ1-2, with D maybe TRBD1 (5 bases). Germline assignment: CDR1 SEHNR and CDR2 FQNEAQ (reference sequence). This CDR3 region has 14 residues. Trimming removed 3 bases from V and 4 bases from J, with 12 bases in between. CDR3 bases: TGTGCCAGCAGCTTGTTAGGGGACCGCTATGGCTACACCTTC. It is translated as CASSLLGDRYGYTF.

The chain uses TRBV4-1 and TRBJ2-7; no clear D gene. The germline V gene has CDR1 MGHRA and CDR2 YSYEKL. Trimming stripped 0 bases from V and 2 bases from J, with 8 bases between. This CDR3 spans 14 amino acids. The CDR3 DNA is TGCGCCAGCAGCCAAGATCTCCCCCCCTACGAGCAGTACTTC. Translation: CASSQDLPPYEQYF.

Notes on this clone: This specimen includes other DNA sequences encoding the same CDR3. The chain couples TRBV5-1 to TRBJ1-5; a weak D match, TRBD1 (5 bases). Per the germline V gene, CDR1 is SGHRS and CDR2 is YFSETQ. The CDR3 is 14 residues long. Trimming removed 3 bases from V and 3 bases from J, with 10 bases in between. The CDR3 loop reads CASSYTGLNQPQHF. The CDR3 nucleotides read TGCGCCAGCAGCTACACAGGACTCAATCAGCCCCAGCATTTT.

The CDR3: CAWSPTTQGTDTQYF. CDR3 sequence (DNA): TGTGCCTGGAGTCCGACAACCCAAGGCACAGATACGCAGTATTTT. The chain employs TRBV30 and TRBJ2-3, with D unresolved. Per the germline V gene, CDR1 is GTSNPN and CDR2 is SVGIG (reference sequence). Trimming cost V 2 bases and J 1 base, with 13 bases left between them. This CDR3 is 15 amino acids long.

This chain uses TRBV7-6 with TRBJ2-3; the D is unclear. The germline V gene has CDR1 SGHVS and CDR2 FNYEAQ. Between the trimmed V and J ends, which lost 1 base and 0 bases, there was a span of 11 bases. The CDR3 has 16 amino acids. The CDR3 bases are TGTGCCAGCAGCTTAGGAACGGCCGTTAGCACAGATACGCAGTATTTT. Translating gives CASSLGTAVSTDTQYF.

The gene calls are TRBV5-1 and TRBJ2-2, with a weak D call TRBD2 (5 bases). V lost 0 bases, J lost 0 bases, and 9 bases lay in between. The V gene's germline CDR1 is SGHRS and CDR2 YFSETQ. The CDR3 contains 16 residues. Here the CDR3 reads CASSLGFSANTGELFF. The CDR3 DNA is TGCGCCAGCAGCTTGGGTTTTAGCGCGAACACCGGGGAGCTGTTTTTT.

Relative to its sample, this clone is medium-sized. This chain links TRBV10-1 with TRBJ1-6; D not resolved. Germline V gene data show CDR1 as WNHNN and CDR2 as SYGVQD (reference sequence). Between the trimmed V and J ends, which lost 2 bases and 0 bases, there was a span of 2 bases. The length of the CDR3 is 14 residues. The DNA for the CDR3 is TGCGCCAGCAGTGAGGACTCCTATAATTCACCCCTCCACTTT. It yields the protein CASSEDSYNSPLHF.

This sequence joins TRBV19 and TRBJ2-7; TRBD1 agrees at 8 bases. With 6 bases clipped from V and 5 bases from J, the junction kept 6 bases outside the gene matches. Germline CDR1 is LNHDA and CDR2 is SQIVND (reference sequence). CDR3 length: 13 amino acids. CDR3 DNA sequence: TGTGCCAGTAGCCCGACAGGGGTCCACGAGCAGTACTTC. Protein: CASSPTGVHEQYF.

The chain couples TRBV7-9 to TRBJ1-1; a weak D match, TRBD1 (5 bases). The CDR3 is 14 residues long. The V gene's germline CDR1 is SEHNR and CDR2 FQNEAQ (reference sequence). The V end lost 0 bases, the J end lost 1 base, and 6 bases lay between the germline ends. This CDR3 is CASSLARGNTEAFF. The CDR3 region has the DNA TGTGCCAGCAGCTTAGCTAGGGGGAACACTGAAGCTTTCTTT.

J is TRBJ1-5 and V is TRBV19; D is possibly TRBD1 (5 bases). V was cut by 6 bases and J by 6 bases, with 9 bases left in between. Germline loops: CDR1 LNHDA, CDR2 SQIVND (reference sequence). The CDR3 totals 12 residues. The CDR3 region has the DNA TGTGCCAGTAGCCCGGGGGTTCAGCCCCAGCATTTT. Amino acids: CASSPGVQPQHF.

V usage is TRBV7-2 and J usage is TRBJ2-1; TRBD1 matches at 9 bases. The V gene's germline CDR1 is SGHTA and CDR2 FQGNSA. This CDR3 is built from 14 residues. V lost 6 bases to trimming and J lost 7 bases; unmatched junction nucleotides: 7. The CDR3 protein is CASRLTGGLNEQFF. CDR3 nucleotide sequence: TGTGCCAGCAGGTTAACAGGGGGCTTGAATGAGCAGTTCTTC.

The V call is TRBV6-5, the J call TRBJ2-5; no firm D call. Trimming stripped 7 bases from V and 5 bases from J, with 8 bases between. This CDR3 contains 11 residues. Germline values: CDR1 MNHEY, CDR2 SVGAGI. The CDR3 is CASTLLETQYF. The CDR3 coding sequence is TGTGCCAGCACCCTGTTGGAGACCCAGTACTTC.

This clone was observed once. The rearrangement uses TRBV25-1 and TRBJ2-5; the D is unclear. Trimming removed 3 bases at V and 1 base at J, with 6 bases between. The CDR3 contains 13 residues. Germline CDR1 reads MGHDK; CDR2 reads SYGVNS. DNA for the CDR3: TGTGCCAGCAGTGAGCCGGGCCAAGAGACCCAGTACTTC. Protein: CASSEPGQETQYF.

Only a few counts were recorded for this clone. The chain joins TRBV9 to TRBJ1-3, with D perhaps matching TRBD1 (5 bases). The CDR3 length is 16 residues. Germline V gene data show CDR1 as SGDLS and CDR2 as YYNGEE. V was pared by 4 bases and J by 0 bases, with 14 bases between. Here the CDR3 reads CASSLGGSSSGNTIYF. The CDR3 DNA follows: TGTGCCAGCAGCCTTGGGGGGTCTAGCTCTGGAAACACCATATATTTT.

This clone occurred a few times. CDR3: CASSQHRIAGDWGTGELFF. In DNA form, the CDR3 reads TGCGCCAGCAGCCAACATCGAATAGCGGGGGATTGGGGTACCGGGGAGCTGTTTTTT. J is TRBJ2-2 and V is TRBV4-1; 9 bases map to TRBD2. In germline, CDR1 is MGHRA, CDR2 YSYEKL. The CDR3 extends over 19 amino acids. V lost 2 bases and J lost 5; bases outside the gene matches: 15.

The genes are TRBV27 and TRBJ1-5; D is possibly TRBD1 (5 bases). CDR3 length: 17 amino acids. With 3 bases removed from V and 2 bases from J, the gap between germline ends came to 17 bases. CDR1 and CDR2 (germline): MNHEY, SMNVEV (reference sequence). As DNA, the CDR3 is TGTGCCAGCAGTTTTCAAGAGGGGCTCGGGGGCAATCAGCCCCAGCATTTT. Its protein is CASSFQEGLGGNQPQHF.

This clone came up a few times. J is TRBJ2-7 and V is TRBV15; D gene ambiguous. The germline V and J ends were trimmed by 0 bases and 0 bases, with 3 bases remaining between them. The length of the CDR3 is 13 residues. CDR1 and CDR2 (germline): LNHNV, YYDKDF (reference sequence). CDR3 nucleotides: TGTGCCACCAGCAGAGATATCTCCTACGAGCAGTACTTC. This gives the protein CATSRDISYEQYF.

The chain uses TRBV27 and TRBJ1-1; D may be TRBD1 (5 bases). The CDR3 loop spans 14 amino acids. Trimming took off 8 bases at V and 1 base at J, with 14 bases between the two ends. Germline loops: CDR1 MNHEY, CDR2 SMNVEV (reference sequence). The CDR3, as DNA: TGTGCCAGCTCTTCCCCGACAGCGAACACTGAAGCTTTCTTT. Amino acid sequence: CASSSPTANTEAFF.

The V call is TRBV4-2, the J call TRBJ1-2, with 9 bases lining up with TRBD1. Trimming at V came to 3 bases and at J to 4 bases, leaving 3 bases not matched to a gene. The CDR3 extends over 14 amino acids. Germline V gives CDR1 LGHNA, CDR2 YNFKEQ. The CDR3 sequence: CASSQGTGTYGYTF. The DNA for the CDR3 is TGTGCCAGCAGCCAGGGGACAGGGACCTATGGCTACACCTTC.

The genes are TRBV12-2 and TRBJ2-7; the table's TRBD1 call for D was not verified on the DNA. TRBV12-2 is tagged as a pseudogene. CDR3 length: 17 amino acids. CDR3 in amino acids: CASRSRRWAGEDYEQYF. The CDR3 nucleotides are TGTGCAAGTCGCTCAAGGCGGTGGGCAGGGGAAGACTACGAGCAGTACTTC.

J is TRBJ1-2 and V is TRBV19, with 7 bases matching TRBD1. V lost 0 bases, J lost 4 bases, and 11 bases stayed unmatched. Germline CDR1 is LNHDA and CDR2 is SQIVND (reference sequence). The CDR3 contains 17 residues. CDR3 amino acids: CASSIDLSTGQIYGYTF. CDR3 DNA: TGTGCCAGTAGTATAGATCTGAGCACGGGACAGATCTATGGCTACACCTTC. Variable domain in full (rest from reference TRBV19 and TRBJ1-2): DGGITQSPKYLFRKEGQNVTLSCEQNLNHDAMYWYRQDPGQGLRLIYYSQIVNDFQKGDIAEGYSVSREKKESFPLTVTSAQKNPTAFYLCASSIDLSTGQIYGYTFGSGTRLTVV.

V and J are TRBV15 and TRBJ1-5; D not certain. The CDR3 contains 14 residues. Germline V gene sequence: CDR1 LNHNV, CDR2 YYDKDF (reference sequence). V was cut by 3 bases and J by 0 bases, with 6 bases left in between. The CDR3 is CATSRGYSNQPQHF. CDR3 nucleotide sequence: TGTGCCACCAGCAGGGGTTATAGCAATCAGCCCCAGCATTTT.

The chain carries TRBV5-1 and TRBJ2-1; 7 nucleotides match TRBD2. The CDR3 is 15 residues long. Germline V gene data show CDR1 as SGHRS and CDR2 as YFSETQ. The V and J ends lost 1 base and 1 base, in that order; junction bases with no gene match: 2. CDR3 nucleotides: TGCGCCAGCAGCTTGAACGGGGGGTCCTACAATGAGCAGTTCTTC. Translation: CASSLNGGSYNEQFF.

The rearrangement joins TRBV4-3 to TRBJ1-1; 11 bases agree with TRBD1. V shed 2 bases and J 0 bases; nucleotides not matched to a gene: 2. Germline-derived CDR1 and CDR2 are LGHNA and YSLEER. The CDR3 totals 16 residues. The CDR3 DNA sequence: TGCGCCAGCAGCCAACGGACAGGGGGCCTGAACACTGAAGCTTTCTTT. It encodes CASSQRTGGLNTEAFF.

The V and J genes are TRBV19 and TRBJ2-7, with D possibly matching TRBD1 (5 bases). Per germline, CDR1 LNHDA and CDR2 SQIVND (reference sequence). The length of the CDR3 is 12 residues. V lost 4 bases and J lost 5, with 9 bases in between. CDR3: CASSRDRDEQYF. CDR3 DNA: TGTGCCAGTAGTAGAGACAGAGACGAGCAGTACTTC.

V is TRBV12-5 and J is TRBJ2-3; 8 bases fit TRBD2. Germline trimming cut 0 bases from V and 4 bases from J; bases unmatched to any gene: 9. The CDR3 consists of 17 residues. The germline V gene has CDR1 LGHNT and CDR2 FRNRAP. DNA of the CDR3: TGTGCTAGTGGTTTGGTCAATAGCGGGGTCGGAGCAGATACGCAGTATTTT. Translation: CASGLVNSGVGADTQYF.